The rows below give T cell receptor beta chains drawn from one sample of a study of T-cell memory formation after mild COVID-19. TCRdb re-analysed the 5' RACE reads in MiXCR, keeping a single row per CDR3 protein. The table shows 120,000 to 150,000 distinct CDR3 sequences, with roughly 21% occurring only once. The sequencing input was PBMCs or a T cell subset sorted from them (not recorded which). The source is an adult woman who had mild COVID-19 (a few samples of this study predate the infection). Cell type and time point are not known. CDR3s include the opening cysteine and the closing phenylalanine or tryptophan. A D gene is named only where the DNA matches it firmly. Some rows mark clone size as missing; the rest say once, few, many or name a class of expanded clone.

size: -; D: TRBD1; J: TRBJ2-2; V: TRBV20-1; DNA: TGCAGTGCTACCGGGACAGCCAACACCGGGGAGCTGTTTTTT; CDR3: CSATGTANTGELFF
size: few; D: TRBD1; J: TRBJ1-1; V: TRBV7-3; DNA: TGTGCCAGCAGCTTAACCGGGACAGGGACGGGGCAAAACACTGAAGCTTTCTTT; CDR3: CASSLTGTGTGQNTEAFF
size: few; D: -; J: TRBJ2-3; V: TRBV3-1; DNA: TGTGCCAGCAGCCAATTGAATCTGGATACGCAGTATTTT; CDR3: CASSQLNLDTQYF
size: -; D: -; J: TRBJ1-1; V: TRBV18; DNA: TGTGCCAGCTTCTCCGGGACGGCTAATACTGAAGCTTTCTTT; CDR3: CASFSGTANTEAFF
size: -; D: TRBD2; J: TRBJ2-5; V: TRBV12-3/TRBV12-4; DNA: TGTGCCAGCAGCATGACTAGCGGGGGGTATGGAGAGACCCAGTACTTC; CDR3: CASSMTSGGYGETQYF
size: -; D: -; J: TRBJ2-7; V: TRBV6-5; DNA: TGTGCCAGCAGCCTTGGCGGGGTCCACGAGCAGTACTTC; CDR3: CASSLGGVHEQYF
size: few; D: TRBD2; J: TRBJ2-5; V: TRBV5-1; DNA: TGCGCCAGCAGCAAACTAGCGGGGGGCCAAGAGACCCAGTACTTC; CDR3: CASSKLAGGQETQYF
size: few; D: TRBD2; J: TRBJ2-5; V: TRBV9; DNA: TGTGCCAGCAGCGTAGGGGTAGCGGGAGCTCAGGAGACCCAGTACTTC; CDR3: CASSVGVAGAQETQYF
size: few; D: -; J: TRBJ1-5; V: TRBV6-5; DNA: TGTGCCAGCAGTTACGATAGAAATCAGCCCCAGCATTTT; CDR3: CASSYDRNQPQHF
size: many; D: TRBD2; J: TRBJ2-3; V: TRBV7-2; DNA: TGTGCCAGCAGCCCCCTCGGGGCTAGCGGGGCCGGGACGCAGTATTTT; CDR3: CASSPLGASGAGTQYF
size: -; D: -; J: TRBJ1-1; V: TRBV7-2; DNA: TGTGCCAGCAGCCCGACAGTCCTGAACACTGAAGCTTTCTTT; CDR3: CASSPTVLNTEAFF
size: few; D: TRBD1; J: TRBJ1-6; V: TRBV5-1; DNA: TGCGCCAGCAGCTTGGAAGGACAGGGGGCTTTTTCACCCCTCCACTTT; CDR3: CASSLEGQGAFSPLHF
size: few; D: -; J: TRBJ2-2; V: TRBV29-1; DNA: TGCAGCGCGGCGACAGGAACAGATCCGAACACCGGGGAGCTGTTTTTT; CDR3: CSAATGTDPNTGELFF
size: many; D: TRBD1; J: TRBJ2-1; V: TRBV5-1; DNA: TGCGCCAGCAGCTTACAGGGGGCGCTTAATGAGCAGTTCTTC; CDR3: CASSLQGALNEQFF
size: few; D: -; J: TRBJ2-7; V: TRBV12-3/TRBV12-4; DNA: TGTGCCAGCAGTCGACAGGCCTCCTACGAGCAGTACTTC; CDR3: CASSRQASYEQYF
size: few; D: TRBD2; J: TRBJ2-5; V: TRBV24-1; DNA: TGTGCCACCAGTGACTCGGGACTAGCGGGTAGCGCGGAGACCCAGTACTTC; CDR3: CATSDSGLAGSAETQYF
size: -; D: TRBD2; J: TRBJ2-1; V: TRBV20-1; DNA: TGCAGTGCTAGAGAGAGGCGACTAGCGGGTCTCTACAATGAGCAGTTCTTC; CDR3: CSARERRLAGLYNEQFF
size: few; D: -; J: TRBJ2-7; V: TRBV23-1; DNA: TGCGCCAGCGAGCAGGGCACGACGCCCTACGAGCAGTACTTC; CDR3: CASEQGTTPYEQYF
size: -; D: TRBD2; J: TRBJ2-1; V: TRBV5-1; DNA: TGCGCCAGCAGCGCGGGGGGGGCAGTGAAAATCAATGAGCAGTTCTTC; CDR3: CASSAGGAVKINEQFF
size: -; D: TRBD1; J: TRBJ2-3; V: TRBV2; DNA: TGTGCCAGCACGAGACAGGGGACAGATACGCAGTATTTT; CDR3: CASTRQGTDTQYF
size: -; D: TRBD2; J: TRBJ2-7; V: TRBV5-1; DNA: TGCGCCAGCAGTCCTGACTTTAGCGGGGGGGCAAAAGAGCAGTACTTC; CDR3: CASSPDFSGGAKEQYF
size: many; D: TRBD2; J: TRBJ2-3; V: TRBV7-2; DNA: TGTGCCAGCAGCTCCAAAATCCAACGGACTAGCGGGGGGTCCACAGATACGCAGTATTTT; CDR3: CASSSKIQRTSGGSTDTQYF
size: few; D: -; J: TRBJ2-5; V: TRBV7-2; DNA: TGTGCCAGCAGCTTAGCACCCACCCCGGGAGAGACCCAGTACTTC; CDR3: CASSLAPTPGETQYF
size: -; D: -; J: TRBJ2-3; V: TRBV2; DNA: TGTGCCAGCAATCTCGGGAGCACAGATACGCAGTATTTT; CDR3: CASNLGSTDTQYF
size: few; D: -; J: TRBJ1-2; V: TRBV24-1; DNA: TGTGCCACCAGTGATTTCGGGTTGGAAGGCTACACCTTC; CDR3: CATSDFGLEGYTF
size: -; D: TRBD1; J: TRBJ1-5; V: TRBV3-1; DNA: TGTGCCAGCAGCCAGACAGGGATTAGCAATCAGCCCCAGCATTTT; CDR3: CASSQTGISNQPQHF
size: few; D: -; J: TRBJ1-4; V: TRBV7-8; DNA: TGTGCCAGCAGCCCCTCACCCCCCTTTCCGGGACTTTACGATGAAAAACTGTTTTTT; CDR3: CASSPSPPFPGLYDEKLFF
size: -; D: -; J: TRBJ2-7; V: TRBV11-3; DNA: TGTGCCAGCAGCCCCCTAATTGGGAGGGGGTCCTACGAGCAGTACTTC; CDR3: CASSPLIGRGSYEQYF
size: -; D: -; J: TRBJ2-7; V: TRBV28; DNA: TGTGCCAGCACCGAACTCCCAGGGGACGAGCAGTACTTC; CDR3: CASTELPGDEQYF
size: few; D: TRBD1; J: TRBJ2-7; V: TRBV5-6; DNA: TGTGCCAGCAGCTTTTTCGGTACGGGACAGATCTACGAGCAGTACTTC; CDR3: CASSFFGTGQIYEQYF
size: -; D: TRBD2; J: TRBJ2-1; V: TRBV7-8; DNA: TGTGCCAGCACGAGGGAACTAGCGGGTCAGGTTCTGTACAATGAGCAGTTCTTC; CDR3: CASTRELAGQVLYNEQFF
size: few; D: -; J: TRBJ2-7; V: TRBV12-3/TRBV12-4; DNA: TGTGCCAGCAGTTTAGCGGACACAGCGAGCTCCTACGAGCAGTACTTC; CDR3: CASSLADTASSYEQYF
size: -; D: -; J: TRBJ2-1; V: TRBV20-1; DNA: TGCAGTGCTCCGACAGGGAGGCGGCATTACAATGAGCAGTTCTTC; CDR3: CSAPTGRRHYNEQFF
size: -; D: TRBD2; J: TRBJ2-4; V: TRBV6-2/TRBV6-3; DNA: TGTGCCAGCAGTTACCGAGCTAGCGGGAGTGCCAAAAACATTCAGTACTTC; CDR3: CASSYRASGSAKNIQYF
size: few; D: -; J: TRBJ2-5; V: TRBV9; DNA: TGTGCCAGCAGCGTGAGTTATCGGAAGACCCAGTACTTC; CDR3: CASSVSYRKTQYF
size: few; D: TRBD1; J: TRBJ1-1; V: TRBV5-1; DNA: TGCGCCAGCAGCTCAGGACAGGGGAATCTCAACACTGAAGCTTTCTTT; CDR3: CASSSGQGNLNTEAFF
size: -; D: -; J: TRBJ2-2; V: TRBV7-2; DNA: TGTGCCAGCAGCTGGACTCCATCAGCCGGGGAGCTGTTTTTT; CDR3: CASSWTPSAGELFF
size: few; D: -; J: TRBJ1-2; V: TRBV3-1; DNA: TGTGCCAGCAGCCAAGCCAGCCCGCCGGTCTACACCTTC; CDR3: CASSQASPPVYTF
size: -; D: TRBD2; J: TRBJ2-3; V: TRBV7-6; DNA: TGTGCCAGCAGCTTACTAGCGGGGGGTAGCACAGATACGCAGTATTTT; CDR3: CASSLLAGGSTDTQYF
size: few; D: TRBD2; J: TRBJ2-5; V: TRBV5-6; DNA: TGTGCCAGCAGCAAAGGACTAGCGGGAGATGGAGCAGTCGGAGAGACCCAGTACTTC; CDR3: CASSKGLAGDGAVGETQYF
size: -; D: TRBD1; J: TRBJ1-3; V: TRBV20-1; DNA: TGCAGTGCTAGCCCCGGGACAGGGGCAGGAAACACCATATATTTT; CDR3: CSASPGTGAGNTIYF
size: many; D: TRBD2; J: TRBJ2-7; V: TRBV18; DNA: TGTGCCAGCTCACTGAACTCCGGGACTAGCGGGAGAAACGCTAACGAGCAGTACTTC; CDR3: CASSLNSGTSGRNANEQYF
size: -; D: -; J: TRBJ2-7; V: TRBV20-1; DNA: TGCAGTGCTAGAGTGGGACACCAGCAGTACTTC; CDR3: CSARVGHQQYF
size: few; D: -; J: TRBJ2-3; V: TRBV4-1; DNA: TGCGCCAGCAGCCAAGGGGCGGAACTTACAGATACGCAGTATTTT; CDR3: CASSQGAELTDTQYF
size: many; D: -; J: TRBJ2-7; V: TRBV7-2; DNA: TGTGCCAGCACCAATCTGGGGGAGCAGTACTTC; CDR3: CASTNLGEQYF
size: -; D: -; J: TRBJ1-2; V: TRBV15; DNA: TGTGCCACCAGCAGACTGGGGTCGACCTTGGATCGGTCGGGCTACACCTTC; CDR3: CATSRLGSTLDRSGYTF
size: many; D: -; J: TRBJ2-5; V: TRBV28; DNA: TGTGCCAGCAATCCAGGGAAGGGGACCCAGTACTTC; CDR3: CASNPGKGTQYF
size: -; D: TRBD1; J: TRBJ2-5; V: TRBV5-1; DNA: TGCGCCAGCAGCCAAGAAAACAGGGGGGAGACCCAGTACTTC; CDR3: CASSQENRGETQYF
size: -; D: -; J: TRBJ1-3; V: TRBV20-1; DNA: TGCAGTGCTGAGAACACTGGAAACACCATATATTTT; CDR3: CSAENTGNTIYF
size: few; D: -; J: TRBJ2-2; V: TRBV7-3; DNA: TGTGCCAGCAGCTTAAACGCGGTCACCGGGGAGCTGTTTTTT; CDR3: CASSLNAVTGELFF
size: many; D: -; J: TRBJ2-3; V: TRBV18; DNA: TGTGCCAGCTCACCCCCTAGCACAGATACGCAGTATTTT; CDR3: CASSPPSTDTQYF
size: -; D: TRBD2; J: TRBJ2-1; V: TRBV6-2/TRBV6-3; DNA: TGTGCCAGCAGTTTGAAGCGGGAGGGCCGAAACAATGAGCAGTTCTTC; CDR3: CASSLKREGRNNEQFF
size: many; D: -; J: TRBJ2-3; V: TRBV7-2; DNA: TGTGCCAGCACCCGTCGAAGCGGGAGCACAGATACGCAGTATTTT; CDR3: CASTRRSGSTDTQYF
size: many; D: TRBD2; J: TRBJ2-1; V: TRBV12-5; DNA: TGTGCTAGTGGTATTGATGGGACTAGCGGAGAGTACTACAATGAGCAGTTCTTC; CDR3: CASGIDGTSGEYYNEQFF
size: -; D: TRBD2; J: TRBJ2-7; V: TRBV12-3/TRBV12-4; DNA: TGTGCCAGCGCCGGTGGGGGCGGGAGGGCCTACGAGCAGTACTTC; CDR3: CASAGGGGRAYEQYF
size: -; D: -; J: TRBJ1-1; V: TRBV6-1; DNA: TGTGCCAGCAGCCACCACGTGAACACTGAAGCTTTCTTT; CDR3: CASSHHVNTEAFF
size: -; D: TRBD2; J: TRBJ2-7; V: TRBV5-4; DNA: TGTGCCAGCAGCCAGGGACTAGCGGGTTCCTACGAGCAGTACTTC; CDR3: CASSQGLAGSYEQYF
size: -; D: -; J: TRBJ2-3; V: TRBV20-1; DNA: TGCAGTGCCCCCCGGCTGGGCATCCGCACAGATACGCAGTATTTT; CDR3: CSAPRLGIRTDTQYF